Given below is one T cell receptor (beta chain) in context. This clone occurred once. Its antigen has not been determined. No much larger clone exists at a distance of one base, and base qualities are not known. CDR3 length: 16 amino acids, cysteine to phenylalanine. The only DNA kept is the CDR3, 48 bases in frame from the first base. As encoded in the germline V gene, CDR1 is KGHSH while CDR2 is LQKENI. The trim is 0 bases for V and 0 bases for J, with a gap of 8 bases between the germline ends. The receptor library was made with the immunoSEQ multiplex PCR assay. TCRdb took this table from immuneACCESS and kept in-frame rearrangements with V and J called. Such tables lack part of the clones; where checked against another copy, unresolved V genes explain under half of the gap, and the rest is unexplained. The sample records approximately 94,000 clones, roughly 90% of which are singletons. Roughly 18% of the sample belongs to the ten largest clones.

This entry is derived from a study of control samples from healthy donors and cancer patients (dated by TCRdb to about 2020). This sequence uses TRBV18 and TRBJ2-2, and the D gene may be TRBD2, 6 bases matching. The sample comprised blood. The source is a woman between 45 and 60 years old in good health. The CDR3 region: CASSPPGGPNTGELFF. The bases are TGTGCCAGCTCACCACCGGGAGGCCCGAACACCGGGGAGCTGTTTTTT.